This T cell receptor beta chain was retrieved from a study of CD8 T cells in Susac syndrome. The sequenced target, TCR beta, came from blood CD8+ and CD4+ T cells. This CDR3 is built from 13 residues. From germline, CDR1 is MNHEY and CDR2 SMNVEV (reference sequence). The V end lost 3 bases, the J end lost 5 bases, and 10 bases lay between the germline ends. Random hexamers were used to reverse transcribe an amount of roughly 0.45 to 1 ug RNA. The immunoSEQ assay covered 54 Vbeta and 13 Jbeta segments for CDR3. Via MiXCR, TCRdb re-called the immunoSEQ multiplex PCR reads, giving one row per CDR3 protein. The sample yields 170,000 or so distinct CDR3 sequences, 93% seen once.

The material sequenced was CD4+ T cells from PBMCs. The receptor was derived from a human donor with multiple sclerosis. V and J are TRBV27 and TRBJ2-5; no definite D call. For the CDR3, the DNA is TGTGCCAGCAGTTTTCGATTGTCGGAGACCCAGTACTTC. Protein product: CASSFRLSETQYF.